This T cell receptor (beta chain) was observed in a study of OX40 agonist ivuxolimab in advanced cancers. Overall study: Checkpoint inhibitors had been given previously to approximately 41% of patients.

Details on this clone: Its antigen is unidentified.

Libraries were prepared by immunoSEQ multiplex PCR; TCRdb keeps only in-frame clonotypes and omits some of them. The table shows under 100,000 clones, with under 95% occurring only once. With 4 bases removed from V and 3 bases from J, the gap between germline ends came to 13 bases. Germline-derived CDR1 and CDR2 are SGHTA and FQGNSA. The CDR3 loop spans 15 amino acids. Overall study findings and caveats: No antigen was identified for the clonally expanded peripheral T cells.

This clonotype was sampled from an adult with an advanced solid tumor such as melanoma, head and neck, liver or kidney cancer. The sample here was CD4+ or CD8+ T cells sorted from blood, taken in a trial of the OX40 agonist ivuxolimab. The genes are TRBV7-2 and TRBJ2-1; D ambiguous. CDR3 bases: TGTGCCAGCAGCTCCGACGCCGGCTTCTACAATGAGCAGTTCTTC. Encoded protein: CASSSDAGFYNEQFF. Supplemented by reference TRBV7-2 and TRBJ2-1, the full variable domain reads GAGVSQSPSNKVTEKGKDVELRCDPISGHTALYWYRQSLGQGLEFLIYFQGNSAPDKSGLPSDRFSAERTGGSVSTLTIQRTQQEDSAVYLCASSSDAGFYNEQFFGPGTRLTVL.